The present T cell receptor (beta chain) was sequenced within a study of control samples from healthy donors and cancer patients. The CDR3 is 14 residues long. Per the germline V gene, CDR1 is MNHNY and CDR2 is SVGAGI (reference sequence). V was shortened by 2 bases and J by 6 bases, with 10 bases between the two germline ends. The assay was immunoSEQ multiplex PCR, and TCRdb's table has in-frame clones only and misses some. The data show roughly 120,000 clones, 80% to 90% seen once. Sequences were obtained from blood. V gene TRBV6-6 combines with J gene TRBJ1-4, with TRBD1 as a possible D gene (5 bases). This clonotype originated in a man aged 50 to 59 in good health. The CDR3 protein is CASSYGGSDEKLFF. As DNA, the CDR3 is TGTGCCAGCAGTTACGGGGGTTCGGATGAAAAACTGTTTTTT.